This TCR beta chain was identified in a study of blood T cell repertoires in COVID-19. Here immunoSEQ multiplex PCR was the method, and the copy in TCRdb shows in-frame clones only, minus some. The sample carries about 110,000 clones, over 60% recorded once. The CDR3 is 13 amino acids. Germline loops: CDR1 KGHSH, CDR2 LQKENI. Trimming stripped 3 bases from V and 7 bases from J, with 10 bases between. The rearrangement links TRBV18 to TRBJ2-1; tentatively, D is TRBD1 (5 bases). The sequence derives from a human donor in a cohort sampled during active or convalescent COVID-19. The source material was peripheral blood. The CDR3 region has the DNA TGTGCCAGCTCACCCGGACATGGGAATGAGCAGTTCTTC. This sequence encodes CASSPGHGNEQFF.